The 22 T cell receptor beta chains below come from one sample, sequenced in a study of T cell repertoires in cytomegalovirus infection. TCRdb independently ran MiXCR on the reads; one entry per CDR3 protein. The table shows around 740,000 distinct CDR3 sequences, with about 40% occurring only once. What was sequenced was PBMCs. Receptor source: a human donor in good health (CMV status not recorded). Some clones in this sample may be carry-over from other donors' samples.

This clonotype was picked up a small number of times. The chain carries TRBV20-1 and TRBJ1-2; unclear D gene. The CDR3 covers 13 residues. Germline values: CDR1 DFQATT, CDR2 SNEGSKA (reference sequence). Trimming took off 3 bases at V and 8 bases at J, with 16 bases between the two ends. CDR3 DNA sequence: TGCAGTGCTAGGAGATTTGCGGCTGGAGGCTACACCTTC. Encoded protein: CSARRFAAGGYTF.

The chain employs TRBV20-1 and TRBJ2-3; 8 bases are shared with TRBD2. This CDR3 contains 16 residues. Trimming took 3 bases from V and 3 from J; bases not matched to a gene: 11. Germline V gives CDR1 DFQATT, CDR2 SNEGSKA (reference sequence). The CDR3 DNA follows: TGCAGTGCTAGGGAGGTGGGCGGGGGGCCGACAGATACGCAGTATTTT. Amino acids: CSAREVGGGPTDTQYF.

The chain couples TRBV27 to TRBJ2-4, with D possibly called TRBD1 or TRBD2 (5 bases each). V was trimmed by 5 bases and J by 5 bases, leaving 19 bases between them. This CDR3 is 16 amino acids long. Germline CDR1 reads MNHEY; CDR2 reads SMNVEV (reference sequence). The CDR3 sequence: CASSTRWEKGENIQYF. Written as DNA, the CDR3 is TGTGCCAGCAGTACCAGGTGGGAGAAAGGGGAAAACATTCAGTACTTC.

This clonotype was recorded at least ten times. V gene TRBV7-2 combines with J gene TRBJ1-1; no firm D call. The germline V gene has CDR1 SGHTA and CDR2 FQGNSA. Trimming removed 5 bases at V and 1 base at J, with 11 bases between. The CDR3 is made up of 14 amino acids. Here the CDR3 reads CASSLAVQNTEAFF. Written as DNA, the CDR3 is TGTGCCAGCAGCCTTGCGGTTCAGAACACTGAAGCTTTCTTT.

V gene TRBV3-1 combines with J gene TRBJ1-5, with TRBD1 as a possible D gene (6 bases). Germline values: CDR1 LGHDT, CDR2 YNNKEL (reference sequence). V lost 1 base and J 4 bases, leaving 14 bases between the germline ends. CDR3 length equals 16 residues. CDR3 bases: TGTGCCAGCAGCCAAGGTGTAGGGGGTAATAATCAGCCCCAGCATTTT. Protein: CASSQGVGGNNQPQHF.

V is TRBV24-1 and J is TRBJ1-2; TRBD1 might be the D (5 bases). The germline V and J ends were trimmed by 5 bases and 4 bases, with 13 bases remaining between them. Germline CDR1 is KGHDR and CDR2 is SFDVKD. The CDR3 extends over 14 amino acids. The CDR3 DNA follows: TGTGCCACCAGTGCCAAGCAGGGCCGCTATGGCTACACCTTC. Translating gives CATSAKQGRYGYTF.

In its sample, this clonotype was seen many times. The chain has TRBV7-8 and TRBJ2-2; TRBD1 is a possible D gene (5 bases). The CDR3 extends over 14 amino acids. In germline, CDR1 is SGHVS, CDR2 FQNEAQ. V lost 2 bases and J lost 3, with 7 bases in between. Here the CDR3 reads CASSLRGYTGELFF. CDR3 nucleotides: TGTGCCAGCAGCTTAAGGGGATACACCGGGGAGCTGTTTTTT.

The genes are TRBV28 and TRBJ2-3; the D is unclear. The CDR3 covers 14 residues. CDR1 is MDHEN, CDR2 SYDVKM, per germline. V was pared by 6 bases and J by 1 base, with 11 bases between. The DNA of the CDR3 is TGTGCCAGCAGCCGGTCCGGCCGCACAGATACGCAGTATTTT. This sequence encodes CASSRSGRTDTQYF.

As concerns this clonotype: This CDR3 fails to terminate in the conserved phenylalanine or tryptophan, so it likely reflects a read error. The J gene is TRBJ2-1, the V gene TRBV7-9, with D tentatively TRBD1 (6 bases). This CDR3 region has 15 residues. Looked up from germline, CDR1 is SEHNR and CDR2 is FQNEAQ (reference sequence). CDR3 DNA sequence: TGTGCCAGCAGCTTGGTAGGGGGTACCTACAAGGAGCAGTTCTCC. It yields the protein CASSLVGGTYKEQFS.

This clonotype was seen a handful of times. CDR3 residues: CASSLVTSGGANEQFF. The CDR3 nucleotides are TGTGCCAGCAGCTTGGTGACTAGCGGGGGGGCGAATGAGCAGTTCTTC. The chain recombines TRBV5-5 with TRBJ2-1; 14 positions match TRBD2. There are 16 residues in the CDR3. V shed 0 bases, J shed 7 bases, and the junction held 3 bases outside the gene matches. Germline assignment: CDR1 SGHKS and CDR2 YYEKEE (reference sequence).

V and J are TRBV3-1 and TRBJ1-2, with D perhaps matching TRBD1 (6 bases). V was pared by 0 bases and J by 5 bases, with 10 bases between. Germline V gene lookup returns CDR1 LGHDT and CDR2 YNNKEL (reference sequence). There are 14 residues in the CDR3. This CDR3 is CASSQDNRAYGYTF. CDR3 nucleotides: TGTGCCAGCAGCCAAGATAACAGGGCTTATGGCTACACCTTC.

V gene TRBV28 combines with J gene TRBJ1-5; D call uncertain. Germline-derived CDR1 and CDR2 are MDHEN and SYDVKM. The CDR3 contains 14 residues. Trimming left V 6 bases short and J 3 bases short, with 12 bases between. CDR3 coding DNA: TGTGCCAGCAGGTTGACAAGCCTCAATCAGCCCCAGCATTTT. Its translation is CASRLTSLNQPQHF.

V gene TRBV28 combines with J gene TRBJ2-7; TRBD2 might be the D (6 bases). Germline V CDR1 and CDR2: MDHEN, SYDVKM. The V gene lost 6 bases and the J gene lost 6 bases, with 12 bases spanning the gap. The CDR3 consists of 12 residues. CDR3 DNA sequence: TGTGCCAGCAGATGGGGGGTCCGCGAGCAGTACTTC. Translation gives CASRWGVREQYF.

The sample holds one count of this clonotype. A much bigger clone sits one base away, suggesting this may be a read error. This chain's CDR3 is CASNSVPSGYNEQFF. The CDR3 nucleotides are TGTGCCAGCAACTCGGTGCCGTCAGGTTACAATGAGCAGTTCTTC. The J gene is TRBJ2-1, the V gene TRBV7-2; D not resolved. Germline CDR1 SGHTA, CDR2 FQGNSA. CDR3 length equals 15 residues. V lost 7 bases, J lost 4 bases, and 17 bases lay in between.

Concerning this clonotype: The junction and the germline gene differ at one end; a read error may be behind it. The gene calls are TRBV19 and TRBJ1-5; D gene ambiguous. This CDR3 has 15 amino acids. Germline V lookup: CDR1 LNHDA, CDR2 SQIVND (reference sequence). Written as DNA, the CDR3 is TGTGCCAGTATTATAGTCGGACTTAAATTAGAGCCCCAGCATTTT. Protein sequence: CASIIVGLKLEPQHF.

There are a few counts of this clonotype. V is TRBV18 and J is TRBJ2-1, with D possibly matching TRBD1 (6 bases). V lost 4 bases, J lost 7 bases, and 14 bases lay in between. Germline V CDR1 and CDR2: KGHSH, LQKENI. CDR3 length: 14 amino acids. The CDR3: CASSRAGTTNEQFF. CDR3 bases: TGTGCCAGCTCACGAGCCGGGACAACAAATGAGCAGTTCTTC.

The rearrangement uses TRBV6-1 and TRBJ1-6; D is possibly TRBD1 (5 bases). The V end was cut by 0 bases, the J end by 6 bases, with 9 bases between. Germline values: CDR1 MNHNS, CDR2 SASEGT. The CDR3 totals 15 residues. Here the CDR3 reads CASSEAGVSNSPLHF. CDR3 nucleotides: TGTGCCAGCAGTGAAGCGGGGGTTAGTAATTCACCCCTCCACTTT.

The CDR3 sequence: CATEGYGIVDEQFF. The CDR3 DNA is TGTGCCACTGAGGGTTATGGGATCGTGGATGAGCAGTTCTTC. The chain carries TRBV19 and TRBJ2-1; a possible D gene is TRBD2 (5 bases). Germline V CDR1 and CDR2: LNHDA, SQIVND (reference sequence). The CDR3 spans 14 residues. The V gene lost 10 bases and the J gene lost 8 bases, with 21 bases spanning the gap.

This chain joins TRBV15 and TRBJ1-1; D possibly corresponds to TRBD1 (5 bases). V was cut by 1 base and J by 4 bases, with 13 bases left in between. CDR1 is LNHNV, CDR2 YYDKDF, per germline (reference sequence). The CDR3 spans 15 residues. CDR3 DNA: TGTGCCACCAGCAGAGTAGGGACCGGGGGCACTGAAGCTTTCTTT. Protein: CATSRVGTGGTEAFF. The whole variable domain, remainder taken from reference TRBV15 and TRBJ1-1, is DAMVIQNPRYQVTQFGKPVTLSCSQTLNHNVMYWYQQKSSQAPKLLFHYYDKDFNNEADTPDNFQSRRPNTSFCFLDIRSPGLGDTAMYLCATSRVGTGGTEAFFGQGTRLTVV.

This clonotype was picked up a small number of times. The V call is TRBV7-7, the J call TRBJ1-1; 8 bases are shared with TRBD1. Germline CDR1 SSHAT, CDR2 FNYEAQ (reference sequence). The CDR3 contains 16 residues. V was pared by 5 bases and J by 0 bases, with 8 bases of the junction left unmatched. CDR3 sequence (DNA): TGTGCCAGCAGCAAGACAGGGGTGGCGATGAACACTGAAGCTTTCTTT. Its translation: CASSKTGVAMNTEAFF.

This clonotype has more than one count but fewer than ten. The rearrangement links TRBV5-6 to TRBJ2-1; 12 nucleotides agree with TRBD1. The CDR3 has 16 amino acids. V was clipped by 1 base and J by 5 bases; unmatched bases: 4. CDR1 and CDR2 from the germline V gene are SGHDT and YYEEEE. The DNA of the CDR3 is TGTGCCAGCAGCTTGTGGGACAGGGGGCGCGACAATGAGCAGTTCTTC. Translating gives CASSLWDRGRDNEQFF.

The J gene is TRBJ1-1, the V gene TRBV12-3 or TRBV12-4; a possible D gene is TRBD1 (6 bases). The length of the CDR3 is 15 residues. Trimming pared 3 bases from V and 1 base from J, leaving 12 bases between. The CDR3 is CASSFITGRNTEAFF. CDR3 DNA: TGTGCCAGCAGTTTTATCACAGGGCGGAACACTGAAGCTTTCTTT.